Listed here is a single T cell receptor beta chain. Its antigen remains unknown. The entry originates in a study of blood T cells in healthy people across ages. Study-level points and caveats: Because donor CMV status was unknown, expanded clonotype changes were possibly confounded.

A J-beta primer mix and a sample-barcoded 5' primer were used in a second PCR of roughly 6 to 11 cycles. MiXCR was run by TCRdb on the 5' RACE reads, yielding one entry per CDR3 protein. The repertoire holds about 640,000 distinct CDR3 sequences, around 54% seen once, with 30% to 40% in the top ten. In germline, CDR1 is MNHEY, CDR2 SMNVEV (reference sequence). The V segment lost 6 bases and the J segment 1 base; nucleotides outside the gene matches: 4. This CDR3 is 14 amino acids long. Per-sample PBMC isolation yielded at least 7 million cells. The sequencing input was blood. The J gene is TRBJ2-7, the V gene TRBV27, with 9 bases fitting TRBD1. The source is a man aged 55 to 70 in good health. The chain's CDR3 is CASRDRGGSYEQYF. In nucleotides, the CDR3 is TGTGCCAGCAGGGACAGGGGTGGATCCTACGAGCAGTACTTC.